The present T cell receptor (beta chain) was sequenced within a study of blood T cell repertoires in COVID-19 (dated by TCRdb to the early 2020s). As for the study more broadly: Samples from collaborators originated in the United States, Italy and Spain and spanned both the acute and convalescent phases of COVID-19. The material from the prospective study consisted of cDNA or gDNA derived from T cells, B-cell-depleted T cells, or PBMCs. Deeply sampled blood TCRbeta repertoires from subjects exposed to, actively infected with, or recovered from COVID-19 were included in the dataset. A freely available public database, intended as a resource for researchers studying the immune response to SARS-CoV-2, is where the repertoires were released. Samples came from the ongoing ImmuneRACE study (first 160 participants) plus 1,254 subjects from 6 global collaborators. The sample metadata nearly always contained a de-identified subject ID, COVID-19 status, age in years and sex. Where available, HLA class I and class II types were taken from metadata supplied by the sample provider and were not determined by assay-based typing.

Summary of the overall study and its limitations: The amount of clinical and demographic metadata varied by source and participant and was provided uncurated.

The junction shows trimming of 5 bases on V and 6 bases on J, plus 13 bases between the germline ends. Based on the germline V gene, the CDR1 and CDR2 sequences are SGHTA and FQGNSA. Its CDR3 holds 14 amino acids, cysteine through phenylalanine. Here the CDR3 DNA is all that survives: 42 bases in frame from base 1. Samples from volunteer blood donors who had recovered from COVID-19 were contributed by a second Seattle source. Whole blood was collected in K2EDTA tubes by collaborating institutions according to the institutions' own protocols. For TCRbeta analysis, collaborator samples were shipped as frozen whole blood, as isolated PBMCs, or as DNA extracted from either sample type. TCRbeta CDR3 regions were amplified from genomic DNA by means of the immunoSEQ Assay, a bias-controlled multiplex PCR. Per the authors' processing: The number of nucleated cells in each sample was estimated by amplification of reference gene primers within the assay. Sequence reads were collapsed and filtered to measure the absolute abundance of every unique TCRbeta CDR3 rearrangement. For each sample, productive Simpson clonality was calculated by taking the square root of Simpson's diversity index across productive rearrangements. The source is immuneACCESS, and TCRdb retained only in-frame sequences with V and J called. Part of the clones is not carried over; for the studies checked, unresolved V genes explain less than half of this, and the remainder is unexplained. That table furnishes V, J and clone size, whereas the DNA furnished D and trimming. In this sample the table shows about 230,000 clones, around 83% of which occur a single time. Over 2% of the sample is held by the ten biggest clonotypes.

Of note for this clone: Its antigen target is currently unknown. It has no much larger one-base neighbor in the sample; base qualities were not kept.

This receptor was taken from a man in his forties who had recovered from COVID-19. Sequencing used peripheral blood. The receptor chain draws on TRBV7-2 and TRBJ2-2; no confident D gene assignment can be made. The sequence in DNA is TGTGCCAGCAGCCCCGGAGTTAAACCCGGGGAGCTGTTTTTT. This yields the protein CASSPGVKPGELFF.